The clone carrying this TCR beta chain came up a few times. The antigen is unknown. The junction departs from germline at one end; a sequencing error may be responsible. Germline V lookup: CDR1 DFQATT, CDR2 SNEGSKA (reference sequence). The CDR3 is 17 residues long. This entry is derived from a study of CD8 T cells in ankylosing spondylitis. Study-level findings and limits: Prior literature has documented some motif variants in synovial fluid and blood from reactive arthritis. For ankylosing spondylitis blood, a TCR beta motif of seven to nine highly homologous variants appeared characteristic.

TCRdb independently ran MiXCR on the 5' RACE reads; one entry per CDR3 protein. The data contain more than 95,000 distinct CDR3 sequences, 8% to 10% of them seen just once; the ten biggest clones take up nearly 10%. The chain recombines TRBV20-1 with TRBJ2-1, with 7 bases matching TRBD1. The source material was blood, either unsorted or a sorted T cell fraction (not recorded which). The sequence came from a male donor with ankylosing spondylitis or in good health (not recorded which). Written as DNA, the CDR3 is TGCTGTGCTAGAGACAGATACAGGGGAACGATCTACAATGAGCAGTTCTTC. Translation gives CCARDRYRGTIYNEQFF.